The present T cell receptor beta chain was sequenced within a study of OX40 agonist ivuxolimab in advanced cancers. Sequencing was performed with immunoSEQ multiplex PCR; in TCRdb, only in-frame clones are kept and a portion is missing. This table holds more than 55,000 clones, roughly 92% found once. The V segment lost 0 bases and the J segment 14 bases; nucleotides outside the gene matches: 14. Germline V gene lookup returns CDR1 MGHRA and CDR2 YSYEKL. There are 16 residues in the CDR3. The clonotype comes from an adult with an advanced solid tumor such as melanoma, head and neck, liver or kidney cancer. Sequenced material: CD4+ or CD8+ T cells sorted from blood, taken in a trial of the OX40 agonist ivuxolimab. The chain combines TRBV4-1 with TRBJ1-4; 8 bases line up with TRBD1. This CDR3 reads CASSQDSLGDRLDLFF. CDR3 in DNA: TGCGCCAGCAGCCAAGACTCTCTGGGGGACAGGTTGGACCTGTTTTTT.